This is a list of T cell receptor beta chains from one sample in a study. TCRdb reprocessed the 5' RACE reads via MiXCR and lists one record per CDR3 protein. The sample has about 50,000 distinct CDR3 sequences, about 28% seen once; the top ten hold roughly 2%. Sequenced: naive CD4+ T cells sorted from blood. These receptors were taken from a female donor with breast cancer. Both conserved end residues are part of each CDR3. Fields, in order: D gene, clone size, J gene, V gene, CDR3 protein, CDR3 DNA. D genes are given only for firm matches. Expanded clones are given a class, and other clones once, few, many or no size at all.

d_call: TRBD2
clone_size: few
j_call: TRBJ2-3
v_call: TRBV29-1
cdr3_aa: CSVDGGRASDTQYF
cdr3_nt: TGCAGCGTTGATGGCGGGAGGGCCTCTGACACGCAGTATTTT

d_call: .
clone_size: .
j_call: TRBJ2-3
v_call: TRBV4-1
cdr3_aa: CASSQKRGSSTDTQYF
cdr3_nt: TGCGCCAGCAGCCAGAAACGGGGGTCCTCCACAGATACGCAGTATTTT

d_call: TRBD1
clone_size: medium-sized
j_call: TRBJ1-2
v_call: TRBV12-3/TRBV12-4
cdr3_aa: CASSSTGERGYTF
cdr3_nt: TGTGCCAGCAGCTCTACAGGGGAGCGTGGCTACACCTTC

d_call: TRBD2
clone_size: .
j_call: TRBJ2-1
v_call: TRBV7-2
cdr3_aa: CASSDQVAGYNEQFF
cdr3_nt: TGTGCCAGCAGCGACCAGGTAGCGGGATACAATGAGCAGTTCTTC

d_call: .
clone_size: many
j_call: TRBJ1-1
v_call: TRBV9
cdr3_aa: CASSPFGLNTEAFF
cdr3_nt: TGTGCCAGCAGCCCATTCGGGCTGAACACTGAAGCTTTCTTT

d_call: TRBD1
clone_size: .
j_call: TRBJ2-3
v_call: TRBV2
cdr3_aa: CTSGNQGARDTQYF
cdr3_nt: TGTACCAGCGGAAATCAGGGGGCGAGAGATACGCAGTATTTT

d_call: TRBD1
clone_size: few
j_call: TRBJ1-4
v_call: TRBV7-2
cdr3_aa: CASSSQHRGSNEKLFF
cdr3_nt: TGTGCCAGCAGCTCCCAGCACAGGGGGAGTAATGAAAAACTGTTTTTT

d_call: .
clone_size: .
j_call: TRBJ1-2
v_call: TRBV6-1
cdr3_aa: CASIEDGNYGYTF
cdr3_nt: TGTGCCAGCATTGAGGACGGCAACTATGGCTACACCTTC

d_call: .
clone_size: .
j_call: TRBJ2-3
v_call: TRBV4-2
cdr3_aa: CASSGSDTQYF
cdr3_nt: TGTGCCAGCAGCGGTTCGGATACGCAGTATTTT

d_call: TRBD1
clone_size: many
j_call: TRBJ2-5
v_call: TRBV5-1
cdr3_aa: CASSLAGTEEETQYF
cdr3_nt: TGCGCCAGCAGCTTGGCCGGGACAGAAGAAGAGACCCAGTACTTC

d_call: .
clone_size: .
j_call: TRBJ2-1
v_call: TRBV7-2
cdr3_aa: CASSSSDEQFF
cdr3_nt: TGTGCCAGCAGCTCGTCGGATGAGCAGTTCTTC

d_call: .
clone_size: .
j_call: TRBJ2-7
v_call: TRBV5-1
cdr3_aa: CASSPGQSGYELYF
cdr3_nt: TGCGCCAGCAGCCCAGGACAGTCCGGCTACGAGCTGTACTTC

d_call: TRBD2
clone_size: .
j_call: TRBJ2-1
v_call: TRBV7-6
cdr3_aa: CASSLTGLVSYNEQFF
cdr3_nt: TGTGCCAGCAGCTTAACTGGACTAGTATCCTACAATGAGCAGTTCTTC

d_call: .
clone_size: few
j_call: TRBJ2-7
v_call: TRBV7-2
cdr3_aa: CASSLEGGVLSYEQYF
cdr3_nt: TGTGCCAGCAGCTTAGAGGGGGGGGTCCTCTCCTACGAGCAGTACTTC

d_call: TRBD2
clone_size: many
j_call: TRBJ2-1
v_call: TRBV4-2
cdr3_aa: CASSVSGGARNEQFF
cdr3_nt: TGTGCCAGCAGCGTTAGCGGGGGGGCGAGGAATGAGCAGTTCTTC

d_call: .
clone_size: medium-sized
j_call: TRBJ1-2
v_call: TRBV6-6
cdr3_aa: CASTISLGGYTF
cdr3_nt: TGTGCCAGCACCATTTCCTTGGGAGGCTACACCTTC

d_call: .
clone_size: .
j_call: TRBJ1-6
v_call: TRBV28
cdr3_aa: CASTNGGIPNSPLHF
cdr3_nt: TGTGCCAGCACCAATGGGGGGATCCCCAATTCACCCCTCCACTTT

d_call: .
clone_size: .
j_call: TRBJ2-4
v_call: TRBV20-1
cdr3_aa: CSARDSRLKNIQYF
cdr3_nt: TGCAGTGCTAGGGACAGTAGGTTGAAAAACATTCAGTACTTC

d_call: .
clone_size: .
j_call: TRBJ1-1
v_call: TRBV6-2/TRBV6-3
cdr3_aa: CASTPGRGDDTEAFF
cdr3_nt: TGTGCCAGCACCCCCGGCCGGGGGGACGACACTGAAGCTTTCTTT

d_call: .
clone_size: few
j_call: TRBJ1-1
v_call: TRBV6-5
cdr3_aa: CAGSYMFGRMNTEAFF
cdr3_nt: TGTGCCGGCAGTTACATGTTCGGTCGGATGAACACTGAAGCTTTCTTT

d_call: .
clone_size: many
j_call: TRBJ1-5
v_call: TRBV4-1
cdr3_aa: CASSQDLSDPSWIISNQPQHF
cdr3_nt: TGCGCCAGCAGCCAAGACCTATCGGACCCCAGCTGGATAATAAGCAATCAGCCCCAGCATTTT

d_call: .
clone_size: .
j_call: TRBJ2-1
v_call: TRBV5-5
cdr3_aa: CASSFWDNSYNEQFF
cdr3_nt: TGTGCCAGCAGCTTTTGGGACAACTCCTACAATGAGCAGTTCTTC

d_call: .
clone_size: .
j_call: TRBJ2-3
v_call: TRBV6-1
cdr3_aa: CASIRTSDTDTQYF
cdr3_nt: TGTGCCAGCATTCGGACGAGCGACACAGATACGCAGTATTTT

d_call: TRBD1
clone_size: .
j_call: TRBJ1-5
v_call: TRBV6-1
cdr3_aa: CASSEIGTGRFSNQPQHF
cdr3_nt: TGTGCCAGCAGTGAAATAGGGACAGGGCGGTTCAGCAATCAGCCCCAGCATTTT

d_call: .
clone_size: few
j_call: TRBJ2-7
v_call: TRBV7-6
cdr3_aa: CASSLGRGDTYEQYF
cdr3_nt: TGTGCCAGCAGCTTAGGGCGCGGAGACACGTACGAGCAGTACTTC

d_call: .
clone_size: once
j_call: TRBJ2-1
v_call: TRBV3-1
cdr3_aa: CASSQDGNEQFF
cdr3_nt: TGTGCCAGCAGCCAAGACGGCAATGAGCAGTTCTTC

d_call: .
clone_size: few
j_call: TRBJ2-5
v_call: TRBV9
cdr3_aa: CASSVGHQETQYF
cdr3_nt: TGTGCCAGCAGCGTAGGACACCAAGAGACCCAGTACTTC

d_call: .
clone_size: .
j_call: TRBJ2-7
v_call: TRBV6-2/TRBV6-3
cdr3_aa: CASSYRGHYEQYF
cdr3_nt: TGTGCCAGCAGTTACCGGGGGCACTACGAGCAGTACTTC

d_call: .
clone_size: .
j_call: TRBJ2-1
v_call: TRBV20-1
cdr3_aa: CSARVLDYNEQFF
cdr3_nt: TGCAGTGCTAGAGTATTGGATTACAATGAGCAGTTCTTC

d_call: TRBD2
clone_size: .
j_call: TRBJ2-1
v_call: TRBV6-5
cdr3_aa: CASRGLAGGRGNEQFF
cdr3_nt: TGTGCCAGCAGGGGACTAGCGGGAGGCCGCGGTAATGAGCAGTTCTTC

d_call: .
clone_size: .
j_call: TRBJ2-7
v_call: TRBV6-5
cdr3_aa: CASSTTSGTSYEQYF
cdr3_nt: TGTGCCAGCAGCACTACCTCCGGGACCTCCTACGAGCAGTACTTC

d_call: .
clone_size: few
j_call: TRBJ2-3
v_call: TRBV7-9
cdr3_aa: CASSNEDGSSTDTQYF
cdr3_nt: TGTGCCAGCAGCAACGAGGATGGGTCTAGCACAGATACGCAGTATTTT

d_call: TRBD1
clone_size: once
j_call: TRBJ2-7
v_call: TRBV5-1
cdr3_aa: CASSWTTGDRGEQYF
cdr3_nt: TGCGCCAGCAGCTGGACGACAGGGGATAGGGGCGAGCAGTACTTC

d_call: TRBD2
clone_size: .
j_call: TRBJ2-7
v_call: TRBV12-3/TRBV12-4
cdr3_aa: CASSSLAGMSYEQYF
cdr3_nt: TGTGCCAGCAGTTCACTAGCGGGTATGTCCTACGAGCAGTACTTC

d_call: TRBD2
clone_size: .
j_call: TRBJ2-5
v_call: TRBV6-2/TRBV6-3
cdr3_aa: CANRGGLAGGSRETQYF
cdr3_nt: TGTGCCAACAGAGGGGGGCTAGCGGGAGGATCCAGGGAGACCCAGTACTTC

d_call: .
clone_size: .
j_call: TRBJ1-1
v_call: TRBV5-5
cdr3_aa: CASSLRTTGEAFF
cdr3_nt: TGTGCCAGCAGCTTGAGGACGACAGGCGAGGCTTTCTTT

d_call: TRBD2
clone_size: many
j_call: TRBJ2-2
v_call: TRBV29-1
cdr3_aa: CSVEKRGTGTGELFF
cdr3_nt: TGCAGCGTTGAAAAGCGGGGTACAGGCACCGGGGAGCTGTTTTTT

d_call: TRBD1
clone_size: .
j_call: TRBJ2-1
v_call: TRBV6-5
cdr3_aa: CASSRTGANEQFF
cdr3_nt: TGTGCCAGCAGTCGGACAGGGGCAAATGAGCAGTTCTTC

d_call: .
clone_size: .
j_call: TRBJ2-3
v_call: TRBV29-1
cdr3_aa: CSDRLGLNTQYF
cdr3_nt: TGCAGCGATAGACTGGGCCTCAATACGCAGTATTTT

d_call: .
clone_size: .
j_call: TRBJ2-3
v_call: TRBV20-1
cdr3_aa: CAAPGQSTDTQYF
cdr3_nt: TGCGCGGCACCGGGACAAAGCACAGATACGCAGTATTTT

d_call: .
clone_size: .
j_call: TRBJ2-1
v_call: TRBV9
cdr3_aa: CASTGIGDYNEQFF
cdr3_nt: TGTGCCAGCACCGGGATAGGGGATTACAATGAGCAGTTCTTC

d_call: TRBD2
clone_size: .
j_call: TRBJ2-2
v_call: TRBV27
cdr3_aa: CASKVAGAAGELFF
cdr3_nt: TGTGCCAGCAAGGTAGCGGGAGCGGCCGGGGAGCTGTTTTTT

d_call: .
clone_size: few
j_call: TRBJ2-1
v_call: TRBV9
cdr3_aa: CASSVEVDGGIYNEQFF
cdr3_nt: TGTGCCAGCAGCGTGGAGGTTGATGGGGGAATTTACAATGAGCAGTTCTTC

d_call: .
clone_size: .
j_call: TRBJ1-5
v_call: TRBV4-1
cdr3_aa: CASSTQRTVNQPQHF
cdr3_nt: TGCGCCAGCAGCACCCAACGGACAGTCAATCAGCCCCAGCATTTT

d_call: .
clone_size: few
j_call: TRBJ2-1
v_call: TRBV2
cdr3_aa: CASGGWGAKASYNEQFF
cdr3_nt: TGTGCCAGCGGGGGCTGGGGGGCTAAAGCTAGCTACAATGAGCAGTTCTTC

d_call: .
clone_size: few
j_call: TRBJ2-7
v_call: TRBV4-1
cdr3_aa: CASSRGAGSYEQYF
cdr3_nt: TGCGCCAGCAGCCGAGGGGCAGGCTCCTACGAGCAGTACTTC

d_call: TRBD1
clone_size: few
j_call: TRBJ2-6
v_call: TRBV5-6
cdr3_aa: CASSLGQGAPGANVLTF
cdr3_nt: TGTGCCAGCAGCTTGGGACAGGGGGCGCCTGGGGCCAACGTCCTGACTTTC

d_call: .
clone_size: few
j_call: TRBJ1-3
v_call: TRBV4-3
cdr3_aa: CASSPGASAVNTIYF
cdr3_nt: TGCGCCAGCAGTCCTGGGGCCTCCGCCGTCAACACCATATATTTT

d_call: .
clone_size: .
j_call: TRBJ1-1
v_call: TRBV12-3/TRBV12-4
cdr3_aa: CASSFHRAVNTEAFF
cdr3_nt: TGTGCCAGCAGTTTTCACAGGGCCGTGAACACTGAAGCTTTCTTT

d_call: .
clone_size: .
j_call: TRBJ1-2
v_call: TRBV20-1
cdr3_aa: CSATGGQGTSGYTF
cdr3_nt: TGCAGTGCCACGGGGGGCCAGGGCACTAGTGGCTACACCTTC

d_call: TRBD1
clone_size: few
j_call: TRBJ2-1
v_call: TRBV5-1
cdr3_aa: CASSLGTGTANNEQFF
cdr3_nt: TGCGCCAGCAGCTTGGGCACCGGGACAGCAAACAATGAGCAGTTCTTC

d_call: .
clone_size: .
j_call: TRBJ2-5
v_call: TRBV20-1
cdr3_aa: CSAKRGRKETQYF
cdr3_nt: TGCAGTGCTAAGCGTGGGAGAAAAGAGACCCAGTACTTC

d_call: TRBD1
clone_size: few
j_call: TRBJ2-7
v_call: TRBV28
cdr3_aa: CASSRRSGTGREQYF
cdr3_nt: TGTGCCAGCAGTAGAAGGTCCGGGACAGGGAGGGAGCAGTACTTC